This paragraph covers one TCR beta chain sequence. This entry comes from a study of blood T cell repertoires in COVID-19. Overall study: Samples taken during acute and convalescent COVID-19 were collected in the United States, Italy and Spain.

In the authors' methods: Amplification from reference gene primers served as the basis for estimated nucleated cell counts. The protocol was immunoSEQ multiplex PCR, while the TCRdb copy is restricted to in-frame clones and leaves out a portion. That table is the source of V, J and clone size, and D and trimming were worked out from the DNA. The sample has some 150,000 clones, more than 75% seen once. V dropped 11 bases and J dropped 5; count of bases not matched to a gene: 10. CDR3 length equals 13 residues. CDR1 is SNHLY and CDR2 is FYNNEI in the germline V gene. Sequences were obtained from peripheral blood. The chain recombines TRBV2 with TRBJ2-5, with 8 bases fitting TRBD1. The receptor was isolated from a human donor with acute or convalescent COVID-19. The donor label of this sample is uncertain. The CDR3 bases are TGTGCCGGTATGAGCAGGGGGCCGGAGACCCAGTACTTC. It is translated as CAGMSRGPETQYF. The whole variable domain, filled in from reference TRBV2 and TRBJ2-5, reads EPEVTQTPSHQVTQMGQEVILRCVPISNHLYFYWYRQILGQKVEFLVSFYNNEISEKSEIFDDQFSVERPDGSNFTLKIRSTKLEDSAMYFCAGMSRGPETQYFGPGTRLLVL.